This T cell receptor (beta chain) was obtained from a study of blood T cell repertoires in COVID-19. The repertoire was sequenced with immunoSEQ multiplex PCR; TCRdb's copy has only in-frame clones and lacks some. The repertoire consists of 200,000 to 250,000 clones, with roughly 84% occurring once and the leading ten covering roughly 6.2%. The CDR3 spans 16 residues. Per germline, CDR1 KGHSH and CDR2 LQKENI. With 1 base clipped from V and 3 bases from J, the junction kept 1 base outside the gene matches. V usage is TRBV18 and J usage is TRBJ2-2, with TRBD2 matching 11 bases. Sample: PBMCs or T cells enriched from blood (not recorded which). The sequence was collected from a woman aged 40 to 50 who had recovered from COVID-19. Here the CDR3 DNA reads TGTGCCAGCTCACCACGGGGACTAGCGGACACCGGGGAGCTGTTTTTT. The encoded protein is CASSPRGLADTGELFF.